The 4 T cell receptor beta chains below were found in one sample sequenced in a study of OX40 agonist ivuxolimab in advanced cancers. Sequencing was performed with immunoSEQ multiplex PCR; in TCRdb, only in-frame clones are kept and a portion is missing. Among 15,000 to 20,000 clones, more than 80% were seen once, and the ten largest hold roughly 25%. The sample was CD4+ or CD8+ T cells sorted from blood, taken in a trial of the OX40 agonist ivuxolimab. The receptors were sampled from an adult with an advanced solid tumor such as melanoma, head and neck, liver or kidney cancer.

This chain links TRBV28 with TRBJ2-2, with D possibly matching TRBD2 (6 bases). Per germline, CDR1 MDHEN and CDR2 SYDVKM. The length of the CDR3 is 16 residues. Trimming stripped 5 bases from V and 0 bases from J, with 13 bases between. Here the CDR3 reads CASSVPGLTNTGELFF. In nucleotides, the CDR3 is TGTGCCAGCAGTGTACCGGGACTTACGAACACCGGGGAGCTGTTTTTT. The whole variable domain, remainder taken from reference TRBV28 and TRBJ2-2, is DVKVTQSSRYLVKRTGEKVFLECVQDMDHENMFWYRQDPGLGLRLIYFSYDVKMKEKGDIPEGYSVSREKKERFSLILESASTNQTSMYLCASSVPGLTNTGELFFGEGSRLTVL.

The CDR3 coding sequence is TGTGCCAGCAGCCCGACTAGCGGGAGGTACACCGGGGAGCTGTTTTTT. Its protein product is CASSPTSGRYTGELFF. The chain employs TRBV7-9 and TRBJ2-2, with 13 bases that match TRBD2. The CDR3 has 16 residues. The germline gives CDR1 SEHNR, CDR2 FQNEAQ (reference sequence). V lost 5 bases and J lost 3; bases outside the gene matches: 3.

The chain carries TRBV6-1 and TRBJ2-2, with D unresolved. V lost 1 base and J lost 0, with 15 bases in between. There are 18 residues in the CDR3. Germline V lookup: CDR1 MNHNS, CDR2 SASEGT. As DNA, the CDR3 is TGTGCCAGCAGTGAAGTGGGCTCGTACCTCCCGAACACCGGGGAGCTGTTTTTT. This translates into CASSEVGSYLPNTGELFF.

The chain has TRBV7-9 and TRBJ2-7; D possibly corresponds to TRBD2 (6 bases). V lost 5 bases, J lost 3 bases, and 20 bases lay in between. Germline loops: CDR1 SEHNR, CDR2 FQNEAQ (reference sequence). The CDR3 is 16 residues long. The CDR3 nucleotides are TGTGCCAGCAGCGCTCCAAGTGGGGGGATTATCTACGAGCAGTACTTC. As protein: CASSAPSGGIIYEQYF.